This entry lists 27 T cell receptor beta chains sequenced from one sample in a study of blood T cell repertoires in COVID-19. Only in-frame clones appear in the TCRdb table, and some are missing; sequencing was by immunoSEQ multiplex PCR. The data show 250,000 to 350,000 clones, roughly 90% seen once. Material: peripheral blood. The receptors were sampled from a man aged 18 to 29 who had recovered from COVID-19.

The V and J genes are TRBV29-1 and TRBJ2-7, with TRBD2 matching 7 bases. V trimming: 3 bases; J trimming: 0 bases; junction bases outside the gene matches: 5. The CDR3 totals 14 residues. The germline gives CDR1 SQVTM, CDR2 ANQGSEA. CDR3 protein: CSVDLGRGSYEQYF. CDR3 sequence (DNA): TGCAGCGTTGATCTGGGGAGGGGCTCCTACGAGCAGTACTTC.

V and J are TRBV27 and TRBJ2-7; 10 bases map to TRBD2. The length of the CDR3 is 14 residues. The J segment lost 5 bases and the V segment lost 5 bases, leaving 6 bases of the junction unmatched. The V gene's germline CDR1 is MNHEY and CDR2 SMNVEV (reference sequence). The CDR3 nucleotides read TGTGCCAGCAGTGCAGCGGGAGGGCTTGACGAGCAGTACTTC. Translating gives CASSAAGGLDEQYF.

This chain uses TRBV30 with TRBJ1-2; TRBD1 is a possible D gene (6 bases). Germline CDR1 is GTSNPN and CDR2 is SVGIG (reference sequence). V was shortened by 2 bases and J by 7 bases, with 11 bases between the two germline ends. The length of the CDR3 is 12 residues. This CDR3 reads CAWSWTVGGYTF. DNA for the CDR3: TGTGCCTGGAGTTGGACAGTGGGTGGCTACACCTTC. Complete variable domain (other parts from reference TRBV30 and TRBJ1-2): SQTIHQWPATLVQPVGSPLSLECTVEGTSNPNLYWYRQAAGRGLQLLFYSVGIGQISSEVPQNLSASRPQDRQFILSSKKLLLSDSGFYLCAWSWTVGGYTFGSGTRLTVV.

This chain links TRBV19 with TRBJ2-4; maybe TRBD2 (6 bases). Germline values: CDR1 LNHDA, CDR2 SQIVND (reference sequence). The CDR3 length is 16 residues. Trimming left V 1 base short and J 3 bases short, with 13 bases between. The CDR3 here is CASSIGQRAGKNIQYF. The CDR3 region has the DNA TGTGCCAGTAGTATAGGACAGCGGGCGGGCAAAAACATTCAGTACTTC.

The chain uses TRBV27 and TRBJ2-7; D is possibly TRBD2 (6 bases). The CDR3 consists of 15 residues. Germline V gene data show CDR1 as MNHEY and CDR2 as SMNVEV (reference sequence). V was trimmed by 0 bases and J by 4 bases, leaving 13 bases between them. CDR3 sequence: CASSLSPWGEYEQYF. The CDR3 DNA sequence: TGTGCCAGCAGTTTATCCCCTTGGGGGGAGTACGAGCAGTACTTC.

In this sample, this clone turned up once. This chain joins TRBV27 and TRBJ1-4; 8 nucleotides line up with TRBD1. The J segment lost 5 bases and the V segment lost 4 bases, leaving 9 bases of the junction unmatched. The length of the CDR3 is 16 residues. Germline lookup yields CDR1 MNHEY and CDR2 SMNVEV (reference sequence). For the CDR3, the DNA is TGTGCCAGCAGTTCTTCCCTGGCAGGGGGCAATGAAAAACTGTTTTTT. Its protein is CASSSSLAGGNEKLFF.

The rearrangement links TRBV5-6 to TRBJ1-2; D may be TRBD1 (6 bases). The length of the CDR3 is 16 residues. Germline V gene lookup returns CDR1 SGHDT and CDR2 YYEEEE. Trimming cost V 4 bases and J 5 bases, with 21 bases left between them. In DNA form, the CDR3 reads TGTGCCAGCAGCCAACAACAGGGATCCCTTGTGTATGGCTACACCTTC. Amino acids: CASSQQQGSLVYGYTF.

V and J are TRBV19 and TRBJ1-3; the D is unclear. This CDR3 is built from 14 residues. Germline V lookup: CDR1 LNHDA, CDR2 SQIVND (reference sequence). Trimming left V 7 bases short and J 0 bases short, with 10 bases between. This CDR3 reads CASKKPSSGNTIYF. The CDR3 bases are TGTGCCAGTAAAAAGCCTTCCTCTGGAAACACCATATATTTT.

The gene calls are TRBV10-3 and TRBJ2-7; 14 bases align to TRBD2. The CDR3 runs 16 residues. Per germline, CDR1 ENHRY and CDR2 SYGVKD. V trimming: 6 bases; J trimming: 5 bases; junction bases outside the gene matches: 9. CDR3 nucleotides: TGTGCCATCAGCCGTGGACTAGCGGGAGGTCAACACGAGCAGTACTTC. This translates into CAISRGLAGGQHEQYF.

The chain couples TRBV7-7 to TRBJ2-3, with D maybe TRBD2 (6 bases). Trimming took off 4 bases at V and 3 bases at J, with 14 bases between the two ends. Germline assignment: CDR1 SSHAT and CDR2 FNYEAQ (reference sequence). The length of the CDR3 is 15 residues. In nucleotides, the CDR3 is TGTGCCAGCAGCTATCGGGACTCGAAAACAGATACGCAGTATTTT. It yields the protein CASSYRDSKTDTQYF.

In DNA, the CDR3 is TGTGCCAGCAGTGCCGCCCGACAGGGAGCCGGGGAGCTGTTTTTT. This codes for CASSAARQGAGELFF. The chain links TRBV25-1 to TRBJ2-2; TRBD1 aligns across 7 bases. V lost 4 bases to trimming and J lost 6 bases; unmatched junction nucleotides: 8. Germline loops: CDR1 MGHDK, CDR2 SYGVNS. The CDR3 consists of 15 residues.

This clone has a single count. The rearrangement joins TRBV5-1 to TRBJ2-7, with D possibly being TRBD2 (5 bases). V lost 2 bases and J lost 0, with 9 bases in between. The length of the CDR3 is 14 residues. Germline assignment: CDR1 SGHRS and CDR2 YFSETQ. The DNA for the CDR3 is TGCGCCAGCAGCTTATTGGGGAGCTCCTACGAGCAGTACTTC. Amino acids: CASSLLGSSYEQYF.

The rearrangement uses TRBV2 and TRBJ1-1; TRBD1 agrees at 7 bases. The CDR3 extends over 14 amino acids. The ends lost 6 bases at V and 1 base at J; junction bases unmatched: 5. Germline V gene data show CDR1 as SNHLY and CDR2 as FYNNEI. CDR3: CASSGDRSNTEAFF. The DNA for the CDR3 is TGTGCCAGCAGCGGGGACAGATCGAACACTGAAGCTTTCTTT.

This sequence joins TRBV7-2 and TRBJ2-7; maybe TRBD2 (5 bases). The CDR3 extends over 13 amino acids. Germline V gives CDR1 SGHTA, CDR2 FQGNSA. The V end lost 4 bases, the J end lost 3 bases, and 10 bases lay between the germline ends. The chain's CDR3 is CASSYGGSYEQYF. The CDR3, as DNA: TGTGCCAGCAGCTATGGAGGTAGCTACGAGCAGTACTTC.

The chain is built from TRBV27 and TRBJ2-5, with D maybe TRBD1 (6 bases). CDR1 is MNHEY and CDR2 is SMNVEV in the germline V gene (reference sequence). The V gene lost 5 bases and the J gene lost 4 bases, with 17 bases spanning the gap. CDR3 length equals 15 residues. CDR3 region: CASSKRLGGRETQYF. The CDR3 DNA sequence: TGTGCCAGCAGTAAACGTCTAGGGGGACGAGAGACCCAGTACTTC.

The V gene is TRBV9, the J gene TRBJ2-2; 7 nucleotides match TRBD2. Trimming cost V 0 bases and J 4 bases; bases outside gene matches: 6. The CDR3 is 16 residues long. Per germline, CDR1 SGDLS and CDR2 YYNGEE. CDR3 sequence: CASSVVIGGGTGELFF. The CDR3 region has the DNA TGTGCCAGCAGCGTAGTAATTGGCGGGGGCACCGGGGAGCTGTTTTTT.

A few counts support this clone. J is TRBJ2-1 and V is TRBV4-3, with TRBD2 as a possible D gene (6 bases). This CDR3 is 15 amino acids long. Trimming stripped 6 bases from V and 1 base from J, with 13 bases between. Germline values: CDR1 LGHNA, CDR2 YSLEER. DNA for the CDR3: TGCGCCAGCAGTTCCGGACTACATTCCTACAATGAGCAGTTCTTC. This codes for CASSSGLHSYNEQFF.

For the CDR3, the DNA is TGTGCCAGCTCACCGAGCCGGGAGGGGGCCTACGAGCAGTACTTC. As protein: CASSPSREGAYEQYF. V usage is TRBV18 and J usage is TRBJ2-7, with TRBD2 identical over 8 bases. Per the germline V gene, CDR1 is KGHSH and CDR2 is LQKENI. V shed 3 bases and J 2 bases; nucleotides not matched to a gene: 6. The CDR3 loop spans 15 amino acids.

Written as DNA, the CDR3 is TGTGCCAGCTCACCCCCGGGGAGGGGGGATACGCAGTATTTT. Translation gives CASSPPGRGDTQYF. The chain links TRBV18 to TRBJ2-3; D may be TRBD2 (7 bases). There are 14 residues in the CDR3. V lost 3 bases and J lost 6, with 13 bases in between. Germline CDR1 reads KGHSH; CDR2 reads LQKENI.

The J gene is TRBJ1-5, the V gene TRBV4-3; 9 bases are a match to TRBD1. Germline loops: CDR1 LGHNA, CDR2 YSLEER. The V gene end was trimmed by 0 bases and the J gene end by 0 bases; junction bases not matched to a gene: 6. The CDR3 has 18 amino acids. The CDR3 bases are TGCGCCAGCAGCCAAGAGTACAGGGGGCCCTATAGCAATCAGCCCCAGCATTTT. It codes for CASSQEYRGPYSNQPQHF.

This chain connects TRBV6-5 to TRBJ1-2, with a possible D match to TRBD1 (6 bases). CDR1 and CDR2 from the germline V gene are MNHEY and SVGAGI. The CDR3 extends over 13 amino acids. V lost 5 bases to trimming and J lost 8 bases, with 15 bases between them. The CDR3 region has the DNA TGTGCCAGCAGTCCCGACAGGACCAAGGGCTACACCTTC. This translates into CASSPDRTKGYTF.

The chain employs TRBV6-6 and TRBJ1-6, with 8 bases that match TRBD1. The CDR3 totals 16 residues. V lost 2 bases and J lost 6; bases outside the gene matches: 6. The V gene's germline CDR1 is MNHNY and CDR2 SVGAGI (reference sequence). The CDR3: CASSYDRGSINSPLHF. The CDR3 nucleotides read TGTGCCAGCAGTTACGACAGGGGCTCTATTAATTCACCCCTCCACTTT.

V is TRBV7-9 and J is TRBJ2-3; D is perhaps TRBD1 (6 bases). CDR1 SEHNR and CDR2 FQNEAQ come from the germline V gene (reference sequence). V dropped 1 base and J dropped 5 bases, with 13 bases sitting between them. The length of the CDR3 is 15 residues. The CDR3: CASSLGASRGDTQYF. The CDR3 nucleotides are TGTGCCAGCAGCTTAGGGGCTAGCAGGGGAGATACGCAGTATTTT.

In the case of this clone: Other DNA sequences in this sample translate to the same CDR3. The J gene is TRBJ2-2, the V gene TRBV19, with D possibly matching TRBD1 (6 bases). V lost 6 bases and J lost 0, with 8 bases in between. Per germline, CDR1 LNHDA and CDR2 SQIVND (reference sequence). The CDR3 extends over 14 amino acids. For the CDR3, the DNA is TGTGCCAGTAGCGGACAGACGAACACCGGGGAGCTGTTTTTT. This gives the protein CASSGQTNTGELFF.

The V call is TRBV19, the J call TRBJ2-1, with 10 nucleotides matching TRBD2. V was pared by 3 bases and J by 6 bases, with 5 bases of the junction left unmatched. The CDR3 sequence is 15 residues long. Germline values: CDR1 LNHDA, CDR2 SQIVND (reference sequence). CDR3 loop: CASSIPSGSLNEQFF. Here the CDR3 DNA reads TGTGCCAGTAGTATTCCTAGCGGGAGCCTCAATGAGCAGTTCTTC. The variable domain in full, with the rest retrieved from reference TRBV19 and TRBJ2-1, is DGGITQSPKYLFRKEGQNVTLSCEQNLNHDAMYWYRQDPGQGLRLIYYSQIVNDFQKGDIAEGYSVSREKKESFPLTVTSAQKNPTAFYLCASSIPSGSLNEQFFGPGTRLTVL.

The CDR3 coding sequence is TGTGCCAGCAGTTTGACTAGCGGGAGGGGCAACTACGAGCAGTACTTC. Translation: CASSLTSGRGNYEQYF. This chain links TRBV6-5 with TRBJ2-7; 14 bases agree with TRBD2. V lost 4 bases to trimming and J lost 3 bases; unmatched junction nucleotides: 5. This CDR3 comprises 16 residues. CDR1 is MNHEY and CDR2 is SVGAGI in the germline V gene.

The chain uses TRBV7-2 and TRBJ2-2; D is possibly TRBD2 (6 bases). CDR3 length: 15 residues. The germline gives CDR1 SGHTA, CDR2 FQGNSA. Trimming cost V 5 bases and J 5 bases, with 15 bases left between them. CDR3 DNA: TGTGCCAGCAGCCCAGGGACTCCCGGGACCGGGGAGCTGTTTTTT. Amino acid sequence: CASSPGTPGTGELFF.